What follows describes a single T cell receptor beta chain. The sample is drawn from a study of Tregs in tolerant kidney transplant recipients. This table comes from immunoSEQ multiplex PCR, and its TCRdb copy is limited to in-frame clones, with some not included. The sample yields some 240,000 clones, roughly four fifths seen once. The receptor comes from a human donor in good health. The sequencing sample was made of CD4+ T cells from blood.

The chain's CDR3 is CASSEEWTANQETQYF. The CDR3 nucleotides read TGTGCCAGCAGTGAAGAGTGGACGGCTAACCAAGAGACCCAGTACTTC. The V gene is TRBV6-1, the J gene TRBJ2-5; no reliable D call. Germline CDR1 is MNHNS and CDR2 is SASEGT. The CDR3 contains 16 residues. Trimming shortened V by 1 base and J by 0 bases, and 12 bases separated the two germline ends.